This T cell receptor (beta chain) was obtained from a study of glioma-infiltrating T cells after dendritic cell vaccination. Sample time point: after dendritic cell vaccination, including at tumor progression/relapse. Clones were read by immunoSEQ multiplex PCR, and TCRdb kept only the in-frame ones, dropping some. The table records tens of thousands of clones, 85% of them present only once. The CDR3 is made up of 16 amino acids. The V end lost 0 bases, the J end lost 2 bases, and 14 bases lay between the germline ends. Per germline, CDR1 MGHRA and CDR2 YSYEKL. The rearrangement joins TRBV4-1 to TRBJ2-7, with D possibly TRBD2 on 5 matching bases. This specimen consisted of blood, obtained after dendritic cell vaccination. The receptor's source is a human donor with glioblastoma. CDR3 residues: CASSQEDPGIAYEQYF. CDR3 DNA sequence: TGCGCCAGCAGCCAAGAGGACCCGGGGATCGCCTACGAGCAGTACTTC.